This T cell receptor (beta chain) was identified in a study of OX40 agonist ivuxolimab in advanced cancers. The length of the CDR3 is 21 residues. The count of this clone is one. Here immunoSEQ multiplex PCR was the method, and the copy in TCRdb shows in-frame clones only, minus some. The sample has nearly 60,000 clones, 88% seen once; the top ten hold about 3.5%. J is TRBJ2-1 and V is TRBV21-1; the table's D gene call, TRBD2, was not cross checked with the DNA. TRBV21-1 is marked as a pseudogene. The TCR originated in an adult with an advanced solid tumor such as melanoma, head and neck, liver or kidney cancer. Sequenced here: CD4+ or CD8+ T cells sorted from blood, sampled in a trial of the OX40 agonist ivuxolimab. CDR3 in DNA: TGTGCCAGCAGCCCAGGGAGGCGGAGCCTCACAACCCAACTAGCGAGGAATGAGCAGTTCTTC. This gives the protein CASSPGRRSLTTQLARNEQFF.